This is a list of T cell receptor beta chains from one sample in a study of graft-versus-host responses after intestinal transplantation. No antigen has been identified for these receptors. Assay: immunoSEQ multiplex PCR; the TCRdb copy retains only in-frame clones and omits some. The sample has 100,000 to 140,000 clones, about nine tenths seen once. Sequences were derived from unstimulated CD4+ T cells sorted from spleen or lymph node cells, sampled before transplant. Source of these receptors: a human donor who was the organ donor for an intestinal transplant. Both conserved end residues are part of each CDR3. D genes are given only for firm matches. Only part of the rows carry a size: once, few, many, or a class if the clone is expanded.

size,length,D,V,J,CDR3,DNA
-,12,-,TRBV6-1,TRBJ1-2,CASSLDMGGYTF,TGTGCCAGCAGCCTGGACATGGGCGGCTACACCTTC
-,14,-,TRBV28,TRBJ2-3,CASSPETVTDTQYF,TGTGCCAGCAGTCCCGAGACAGTCACAGATACGCAGTATTTT
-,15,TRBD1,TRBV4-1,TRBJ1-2,CASSVRDRPLYGYTF,TGCGCCAGCAGCGTCCGGGACAGACCCCTCTATGGCTACACCTTC
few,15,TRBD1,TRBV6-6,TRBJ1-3,CASSYGDRAGNTIYF,TGTGCCAGCAGTTACGGAGACAGGGCTGGAAACACCATATATTTT
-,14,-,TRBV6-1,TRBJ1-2,CASRGYRDGHGYTF,TGTGCCAGCAGGGGGTACAGGGATGGGCATGGCTACACCTTC
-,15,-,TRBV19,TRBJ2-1,CASSLTRGRYNEQFF,TGTGCCAGTAGTTTAACCAGGGGAAGATACAATGAGCAGTTCTTC
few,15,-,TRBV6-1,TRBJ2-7,CASSEFPGKSYEQYF,TGTGCCAGCAGTGAATTCCCAGGGAAGTCCTACGAGCAGTACTTC
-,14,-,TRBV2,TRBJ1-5,CASNPDRAHQPQHF,TGTGCCAGCAATCCGGACAGAGCCCATCAGCCCCAGCATTTT
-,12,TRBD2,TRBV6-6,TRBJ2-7,CASCSLANEQYF,TGTGCCAGCTGTTCACTAGCGAACGAGCAGTACTTC
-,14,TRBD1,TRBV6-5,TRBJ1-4,CASGMTGANEKLFF,TGTGCCAGCGGCATGACAGGGGCTAATGAAAAACTGTTTTTT
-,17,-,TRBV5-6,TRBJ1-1,CASSLEYEGMGKTEAFF,TGTGCCAGCAGCTTGGAGTATGAGGGAATGGGTAAAACTGAAGCTTTCTTT
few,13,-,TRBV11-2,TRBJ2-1,CASSEKSYNEQFF,TGTGCCAGCAGCGAGAAGTCCTACAATGAGCAGTTCTTC
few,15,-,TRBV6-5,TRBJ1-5,CASSYSGIGNQPQHF,TGTGCCAGCAGTTATTCGGGGATCGGCAATCAGCCCCAGCATTTT
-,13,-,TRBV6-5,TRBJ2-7,CASMREWDYEQYF,TGTGCCAGCATGCGGGAATGGGACTACGAGCAGTACTTC
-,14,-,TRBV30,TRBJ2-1,CACAGISSYNEQFF,TGTGCCTGCGCAGGGATAAGCTCCTACAATGAGCAGTTCTTC
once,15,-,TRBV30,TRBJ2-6,CAWSVESSGANVLTF,TGTGCCTGGAGTGTGGAAAGCTCTGGGGCCAACGTCCTGACTTTC
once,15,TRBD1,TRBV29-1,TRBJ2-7,CSVLPLQTGFGEQYF,TGCAGCGTCCTCCCCTTGCAGACAGGGTTCGGCGAGCAGTACTTC
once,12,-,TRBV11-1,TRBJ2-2,CASSLTARELFF,TGTGCCAGCAGCTTGACAGCCCGGGAGCTGTTTTTT
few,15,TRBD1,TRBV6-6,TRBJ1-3,CASSWDSTPGNTIYF,TGTGCCAGCAGTTGGGACAGCACCCCTGGAAACACCATATATTTT
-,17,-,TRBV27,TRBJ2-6,CASSRARSPSGANVLTF,TGTGCCAGCAGTAGGGCCCGATCCCCCTCTGGGGCCAACGTCCTGACTTTC
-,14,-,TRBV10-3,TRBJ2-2,CATARTPLTGELFF,TGTGCCACCGCCAGGACTCCTCTCACCGGGGAGCTGTTTTTT
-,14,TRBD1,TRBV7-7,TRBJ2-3,CASSAGRGTDTQYF,TGTGCTAGCTCCGCAGGCAGGGGGACAGATACGCAGTATTTT
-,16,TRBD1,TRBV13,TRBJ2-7,CASSLKPTGENYEQYF,TGTGCCAGCAGCCTAAAACCGACAGGGGAGAACTACGAGCAGTACTTC
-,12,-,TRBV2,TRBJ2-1,CASSEGPQLGFF,TGTGCCAGCAGTGAAGGACCCCAGCTTGGGTTCTTC
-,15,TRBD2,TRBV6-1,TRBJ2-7,CASRKAGVPSYEQYF,TGTGCCAGCAGAAAAGCGGGAGTCCCCTCCTACGAGCAGTACTTC
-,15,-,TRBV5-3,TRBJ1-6,CASSPGTRRNSPLHF,TGTGCCAGCAGCCCCGGGACACGAAGGAATTCACCCCTCCACTTT
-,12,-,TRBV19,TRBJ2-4,CASSPSQTIQYF,TGTGCCAGTAGTCCCTCACAAACCATTCAGTACTTC
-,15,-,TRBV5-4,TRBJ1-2,CASSFEGRANYGYTF,TGTGCCAGCAGCTTTGAAGGGAGGGCTAACTATGGCTACACCTTC
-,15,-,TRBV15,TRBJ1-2,CATSRDRLLNYGYTF,TGTGCCACCAGCAGAGACCGCCTCCTCAACTATGGCTACACCTTC
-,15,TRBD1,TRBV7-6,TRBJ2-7,CASSLEDRGRYEQYF,TGTGCCAGCAGCTTAGAGGACAGGGGGCGGTACGAGCAGTACTTC
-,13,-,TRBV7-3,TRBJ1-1,CASSLTDGAEAFF,TGTGCCAGCAGCTTAACCGACGGCGCTGAAGCTTTCTTT
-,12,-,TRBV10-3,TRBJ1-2,CATAQANYGYTF,TGTGCCACCGCCCAGGCTAACTATGGCTACACCTTC
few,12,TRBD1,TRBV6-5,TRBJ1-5,CASSARQGAPHF,TGTGCCAGCAGTGCCAGACAGGGGGCTCCGCATTTT
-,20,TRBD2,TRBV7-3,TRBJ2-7,CASPPPFLPQLLAGAYEQYF,TGTGCCAGCCCCCCCCCATTCCTTCCTCAGCTACTAGCGGGAGCCTACGAGCAGTACTTC
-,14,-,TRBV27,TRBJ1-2,CASSLIQGGGGYTF,TGTGCCAGCAGTTTAATACAGGGCGGAGGAGGCTACACCTTC
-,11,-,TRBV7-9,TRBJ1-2,CASSLGHGYTF,TGTGCCAGCAGCTTAGGCCATGGCTACACCTTC
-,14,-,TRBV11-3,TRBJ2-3,CASSLRGNEWVQYF,TGTGCCAGCAGCTTAAGAGGGAATGAATGGGTGCAGTATTTT
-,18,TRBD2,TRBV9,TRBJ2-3,CASSGGVTSGGVADTQYF,TGTGCCAGCAGCGGAGGGGTGACTAGCGGGGGAGTTGCAGATACGCAGTATTTT
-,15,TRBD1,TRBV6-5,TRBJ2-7,CASSGPGQGLREQYF,TGTGCCAGCAGTGGGCCGGGACAGGGTCTACGGGAGCAGTACTTC
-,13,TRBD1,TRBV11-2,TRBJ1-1,CASSRQGLTEAFF,TGTGCCAGCAGCCGACAGGGTTTGACTGAAGCTTTCTTT
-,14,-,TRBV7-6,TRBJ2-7,CASSLGPGQYEQYF,TGTGCCAGCAGCTTAGGGCCAGGGCAGTACGAGCAGTACTTC
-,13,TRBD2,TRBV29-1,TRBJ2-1,CSVDLGLAGEQFF,TGCAGCGTTGACTTGGGACTAGCTGGTGAGCAGTTCTTC
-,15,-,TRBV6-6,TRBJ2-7,CASSYSWGPAYEQYF,TGTGCCAGCAGTTACTCTTGGGGCCCAGCTTACGAGCAGTACTTC
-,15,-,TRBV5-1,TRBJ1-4,CASSLRGTENEKLFF,TGCGCCAGCAGCTTGCGGGGAACGGAAAATGAAAAACTGTTTTTT
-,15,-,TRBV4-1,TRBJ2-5,CASSQDAAAGGTQYF,TGCGCCAGCAGCCAAGATGCTGCGGCTGGGGGGACCCAGTACTTC
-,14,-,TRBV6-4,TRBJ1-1,CASSDSSENTEAFF,TGTGCCAGCAGTGACTCATCGGAGAACACTGAAGCTTTCTTT
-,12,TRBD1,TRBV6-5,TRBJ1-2,CASSSDRVSSTF,TGTGCCAGCAGTTCAGACAGGGTTTCGTCCACCTTC
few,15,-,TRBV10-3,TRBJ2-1,CAISEGLRSYNEQFF,TGTGCCATCAGTGAGGGACTTCGCTCCTACAATGAGCAGTTCTTC
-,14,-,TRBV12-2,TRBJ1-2,CASRLDRGNYGYTF,TGTGCAAGTCGCTTAGACAGGGGGAACTACGGCTACACCTTC
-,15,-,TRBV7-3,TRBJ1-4,CASSPTGGTNEKLFF,TGTGCCAGCAGCCCGACAGGCGGAACTAATGAAAAACTGTTTTTT
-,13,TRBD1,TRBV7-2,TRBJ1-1,CASSLGQQGVAFF,TGTGCCAGCAGCTTAGGTCAGCAGGGGGTTGCTTTCTTT